This entry lists 17 T cell receptor beta chains sequenced from one sample in a study of T cell repertoires in cytomegalovirus infection. Each CDR3 protein gets one entry after TCRdb re-called the reads with MiXCR. The sample consists of 550,000 to 700,000 distinct CDR3 sequences, almost 40% of them appearing once. The antigens for these receptors are not known. Material: cultured PBMCs, obtained from culture after CMV antigen stimulation. These receptors all stem from a human donor in good health (CMV status not recorded). Some clones in this sample may be carry-over from other donors' samples.

The chain has TRBV2 and TRBJ1-2, with D tentatively TRBD1 (6 bases). The CDR3 consists of 14 residues. V was trimmed by 8 bases and J by 2 bases, leaving 15 bases between them. The germline gives CDR1 SNHLY, CDR2 FYNNEI. In DNA form, the CDR3 reads TGTGCCAGCCGAGAGGGGGAGGCCAACTATGGCTACACCTTC. Amino acids: CASREGEANYGYTF.

The rearrangement joins TRBV6-2 or TRBV6-3 to TRBJ2-4; weak D call: TRBD1 (5 bases). The CDR3 contains 15 residues. Germline assignment: CDR1 MNHEY and CDR2 SVGEGT. Trimming left V 5 bases short and J 0 bases short, with 11 bases between. The DNA of the CDR3 is TGTGCCAGCAGTAGGGGAACCCTAGCCAAAAACATTCAGTACTTC. The encoded protein is CASSRGTLAKNIQYF.

There are a few counts of this clonotype. V usage is TRBV11-2 and J usage is TRBJ1-1; no clear D gene. V lost 5 bases and J 1 base, leaving 11 bases between the germline ends. Germline V gene sequence: CDR1 SGHAT, CDR2 FQNNGV. This CDR3 is 14 amino acids long. The CDR3 loop reads CASSADPSNTEAFF. The DNA for the CDR3 is TGTGCCAGCAGCGCTGACCCCTCGAACACTGAAGCTTTCTTT.

The V and J genes are TRBV7-9 and TRBJ2-7; 8 nucleotides align to TRBD2. Germline-derived CDR1 and CDR2 are SEHNR and FQNEAQ (reference sequence). V gave up 0 bases and J gave up 3 bases; unmatched junction bases: 1. This CDR3 contains 14 residues. CDR3 residues: CASSLASGNYEQYF. The CDR3 DNA is TGTGCCAGCAGCTTAGCTAGCGGGAACTACGAGCAGTACTTC.

There are a few counts of this clonotype. This chain joins TRBV7-2 and TRBJ2-1; 7 nucleotides line up with TRBD2. The CDR3 extends over 12 amino acids. Germline assignment: CDR1 SGHTA and CDR2 FQGNSA. Unmatched junction bases numbered 5, after V lost 9 bases and J lost 6 bases. DNA of the CDR3: TGTGCCAGTAACGGGAGGATCAATGAGCAGTTCTTC. Translation gives CASNGRINEQFF.

The genes are TRBV6-1 and TRBJ2-1, with 8 bases lining up with TRBD2. The CDR3 spans 14 residues. Germline V gives CDR1 MNHNS, CDR2 SASEGT. V lost 7 bases, J lost 7 bases, and 9 bases stayed unmatched. CDR3 in amino acids: CASTRREGRNEQFF. CDR3 in DNA: TGTGCCAGCACTCGCCGGGAGGGCCGGAATGAGCAGTTCTTC.

This clonotype was detected ten times or more. The V call is TRBV7-2, the J call TRBJ2-5; perhaps TRBD1 as D (6 bases). There are 15 residues in the CDR3. Trimming took off 3 bases at V and 7 bases at J, with 18 bases between the two ends. CDR1 and CDR2 from the germline V gene are SGHTA and FQGNSA. The CDR3: CASSFKGGPSGTQYF. DNA of the CDR3: TGTGCCAGCAGCTTCAAAGGGGGACCCAGCGGGACCCAGTACTTC. Full variable domain (missing parts from reference TRBV7-2 and TRBJ2-5): GAGVSQSPSNKVTEKGKDVELRCDPISGHTALYWYRQSLGQGLEFLIYFQGNSAPDKSGLPSDRFSAERTGGSVSTLTIQRTQQEDSAVYLCASSFKGGPSGTQYFGPGTRLLVL.

This chain connects TRBV2 to TRBJ2-5, with D unclear. V lost 8 bases, J lost 4 bases, and 14 bases lay in between. The CDR3 has 13 residues. Germline V gives CDR1 SNHLY, CDR2 FYNNEI. CDR3 DNA: TGTGCCAGCTGCTCAAGACTGAGAGAGACCCAGTACTTC. Translating it yields CASCSRLRETQYF.

Here the CDR3 reads CASSPLAGGPGEQFF. CDR3 coding DNA: TGTGCCAGCAGTCCACTAGCGGGAGGGCCCGGTGAGCAGTTCTTC. The rearrangement joins TRBV12-3 or TRBV12-4 to TRBJ2-1; 13 bases align to TRBD2. The trim removed 5 bases at V and 9 bases at J, leaving 7 bases unmatched. The CDR3 length is 15 residues.

The chain couples TRBV29-1 to TRBJ2-7; D is ambiguous. Germline CDR1 SQVTM, CDR2 ANQGSEA. Trimming took 5 bases from V and 4 from J, leaving 9 bases between them. The CDR3 spans 11 residues. As DNA, the CDR3 is TGCAGCGTTTCCGACCAGTACGAGCAGTACTTC. Encoded protein: CSVSDQYEQYF.

This rearrangement joins TRBV7-4 to TRBJ2-6; D perhaps matches TRBD2 (5 bases). This CDR3 is 18 amino acids long. V dropped 6 bases and J dropped 0 bases, with 18 bases sitting between them. The V gene's germline CDR1 is SGHVT and CDR2 SQSDAQ. CDR3 residues: CASRGSIAETSGANVLTF. For the CDR3, the DNA is TGTGCCAGCAGGGGGAGTATAGCCGAAACCTCTGGGGCCAACGTCCTGACTTTC.

This chain uses TRBV29-1 with TRBJ2-6; no clear D gene. Trimming pared 8 bases from V and 1 base from J, leaving 6 bases between. The CDR3 has 12 amino acids. The germline V gene has CDR1 SQVTM and CDR2 ANQGSEA. CDR3: CSTISGANVLTF. DNA of the CDR3: TGCAGCACTATATCTGGGGCCAACGTCCTGACTTTC.

The table lists this clonotype with a few counts. The chain carries TRBV12-3 or TRBV12-4 and TRBJ1-5; TRBD1 matches at 7 bases. The length of the CDR3 is 18 residues. Trimming at V came to 6 bases and at J to 0 bases, leaving 14 bases not matched to a gene. CDR3 sequence: CASRTLVLGQNSNQPQHF. The CDR3 coding sequence is TGTGCCAGCAGGACATTAGTATTGGGACAGAATAGCAATCAGCCCCAGCATTTT.

The table lists this clonotype with a few counts. A read error may produce the germline difference seen at one junction end. The chain combines TRBV4-3 with TRBJ2-1; 9 nucleotides align to TRBD2. This CDR3 has 14 amino acids. Germline loops: CDR1 LGHNA, CDR2 YSLEER. The CDR3: CASSQDPIGLAPKF. The CDR3 DNA reads TGCGCCAGCAGCCAAGATCCCATCGGACTAGCGCCAAAATTC.

This clonotype came up a few times. This chain joins TRBV7-2 and TRBJ2-3; 7 nucleotides align to TRBD2. With 1 base clipped from V and 4 bases from J, the junction kept 8 bases outside the gene matches. Germline-derived CDR1 and CDR2 are SGHTA and FQGNSA. CDR3 length: 16 amino acids. CDR3 sequence (DNA): TGTGCCAGCAGCTTAGATGGCGGGAGTTCTGCAGATACGCAGTATTTT. This translates into CASSLDGGSSADTQYF.

Only a few counts were recorded for this clonotype. Germline is not matched at one junction end, which may reflect a read error. The chain links TRBV7-2 to TRBJ2-7; D possibly uses TRBD1 or TRBD2 (5 bases each). Germline CDR1 is SGHTA and CDR2 is FQGNSA. The CDR3 contains 13 residues. The CDR3: CASSTSGLGEQYF. DNA for the CDR3: TGTGCCAGCAGCACGTCAGGGTTAGGGGAGCAATACTTC.

This rearrangement joins TRBV6-2 or TRBV6-3 to TRBJ2-3; D gene uncertain. V was pared by 2 bases and J by 5 bases, with 32 bases between. Germline V gene sequence: CDR1 MNHEY, CDR2 SVGEGT. The CDR3 runs to 21 residues. The CDR3, as DNA: TGTGCCAGCAGTTACAGCTCGGCCAGAACGAATACCCTAGGACCTAAAGATACGCAGTATTTT. Translating gives CASSYSSARTNTLGPKDTQYF.